Following are 16 T cell receptor beta chains from one sample sequenced in a study of T cell responses to AZD1222 COVID-19 vaccine. Only in-frame clones appear in the TCRdb table, and some are missing; sequencing was by immunoSEQ multiplex PCR. This table holds 95,000 to 150,000 clones, roughly 89% found once. The sequencing used peripheral blood, collected on day 0 of AZD1222 vaccination. These TCRs come from an adult in good health.

The chain recombines TRBV9 with TRBJ2-1, with 10 nucleotides matching TRBD1. CDR3 length equals 14 residues. The J segment lost 8 bases and the V segment lost 0 bases, leaving 2 bases of the junction unmatched. The germline V gene encodes CDR1 SGDLS and CDR2 YYNGEE. The CDR3 sequence is CASSVGGTGDEQFF. CDR3 DNA sequence: TGTGCCAGCAGCGTAGGCGGGACAGGGGATGAGCAGTTCTTC.

The rearrangement uses TRBV29-1 and TRBJ2-2, with TRBD1 identical over 7 bases. In germline, CDR1 is SQVTM, CDR2 ANQGSEA. This CDR3 has 13 amino acids. With V trimmed by 7 bases and J by 1 base, 3 bases remained unmatched. The DNA of the CDR3 is TGCAGCGGTCGGACAGGGAACACCGGGGAGCTGTTTTTT. This gives the protein CSGRTGNTGELFF.

The chain is built from TRBV5-4 and TRBJ2-6; D gene ambiguous. Trimming shortened V by 0 bases and J by 0 bases, and 7 bases separated the two germline ends. The CDR3 covers 16 residues. Germline loops: CDR1 SGHNT, CDR2 YYREEE (reference sequence). CDR3 protein: CASSLDSLSGANVLTF. CDR3 sequence (DNA): TGTGCCAGCAGCTTGGACAGCCTCTCTGGGGCCAACGTCCTGACTTTC.

The sample holds one count of this clone. V usage is TRBV5-1 and J usage is TRBJ2-7; D is undetermined. This CDR3 has 13 residues. V was cut by 0 bases and J by 7 bases, with 11 bases left in between. Germline values: CDR1 SGHRS, CDR2 YFSETQ. CDR3 sequence (DNA): TGCGCCAGCAGCTTGGATGCCCCCCTGGAGCAGTACTTC. It specifies CASSLDAPLEQYF.

The chain recombines TRBV29-1 with TRBJ2-5; D is ambiguous. V dropped 0 bases and J dropped 4 bases, with 9 bases sitting between them. CDR3 length: 13 amino acids. Germline V CDR1 and CDR2: SQVTM, ANQGSEA. The CDR3 protein is CSVEDPGSETQYF. CDR3 nucleotide sequence: TGCAGCGTTGAAGATCCTGGCTCAGAGACCCAGTACTTC.

J is TRBJ2-2 and V is TRBV5-3; D possibly corresponds to TRBD1 (6 bases). TRBV5-3 is recorded as an ORF, its role being uncertain. The CDR3 covers 14 residues. Trimming cost V 0 bases and J 3 bases, with 6 bases left between them. The CDR3 protein is CARSLAGDTGELFF. The CDR3 DNA follows: TGTGCCAGAAGCTTGGCAGGGGACACCGGGGAGCTGTTTTTT.

DNA of the CDR3: TGTGCTAGTGGTTTGGCCCCAGGACTGGGCGCGGCGCCCCAGCATTTT. Amino acids: CASGLAPGLGAAPQHF. V usage is TRBV12-5 and J usage is TRBJ1-5; no reliable D call. CDR3 length equals 16 residues. Germline-derived CDR1 and CDR2 are LGHNT and FRNRAP. The ends were cut back, 1 base at V and 9 bases at J, with 19 bases in the middle.

This clone was found a few times. CDR3 nucleotide sequence: TGTGCCAGCTCACCACGGGACAGCATCTACGAGCAGTACTTC. Its translation: CASSPRDSIYEQYF. The chain combines TRBV18 with TRBJ2-7, with 7 bases identical to TRBD1. There are 14 residues in the CDR3. Germline assignment: CDR1 KGHSH and CDR2 LQKENI. Trimming took 1 base from V and 3 from J; bases not matched to a gene: 3.

This chain connects TRBV3-1 (or the pseudogene TRBV3-2) to TRBJ1-3; D gene uncertain. From germline, CDR1 is LGHDT and CDR2 YNNKEL (reference sequence). The CDR3 runs 16 residues. Deletions cut 2 bases from V and 2 bases from J, with 13 bases between. CDR3 region: CASSQKWASTGNTIYF. The CDR3 coding sequence is TGTGCCAGCAGCCAAAAGTGGGCGTCGACTGGAAACACCATATATTTT.

This clone has just a few counts. The V and J genes are TRBV18 and TRBJ2-2, with D possibly TRBD1 on 5 matching bases. The CDR3 totals 18 residues. V lost 1 base to trimming and J lost 0 bases, with 15 bases between them. Per germline, CDR1 KGHSH and CDR2 LQKENI. The CDR3 bases are TGTGCCAGCTCACCACAAAATATCGCAGGGACGAACACCGGGGAGCTGTTTTTT. It translates to CASSPQNIAGTNTGELFF.

The chain carries TRBV7-2 and TRBJ2-7, with 15 bases identical to TRBD2. Germline V gene sequence: CDR1 SGHTA, CDR2 FQGNSA. The CDR3 loop spans 18 amino acids. With V trimmed by 4 bases and J by 0 bases, 7 bases remained unmatched. CDR3 amino acids: CASSWGLAGGRSSYEQYF. The CDR3 DNA reads as TGTGCCAGCAGCTGGGGACTAGCGGGGGGCAGGAGCTCCTACGAGCAGTACTTC.

This chain connects TRBV5-1 to TRBJ1-1; D perhaps matches TRBD1 (5 bases). The CDR3 totals 14 residues. CDR1 and CDR2 (germline): SGHRS, YFSETQ. V lost 6 bases and J lost 1, with 13 bases in between. The CDR3 DNA reads as TGCGCCAGCAATGAGCAGGGAACGAACACTGAAGCTTTCTTT. Protein product: CASNEQGTNTEAFF.

The chain recombines TRBV30 with TRBJ1-2; D is ambiguous. Germline loops: CDR1 GTSNPN, CDR2 SVGIG (reference sequence). Trimming cost V 7 bases and J 0 bases, with 27 bases left between them. The CDR3 consists of 18 residues. In DNA form, the CDR3 reads TGTGCCTTCCTAAGGACGCGCCTAAGACTCGAAGCTAACTATGGCTACACCTTC. Amino acids: CAFLRTRLRLEANYGYTF.

The chain carries TRBV7-3 and TRBJ2-5; possible D gene TRBD2, 6 bases. CDR1 and CDR2 from the germline V gene are SGHTA and FQGTGA. The CDR3 has 15 amino acids. V shed 3 bases and J shed 1 base, with 12 bases lying between them. CDR3 coding DNA: TGTGCCAGCAGCTTTGAGCGGGCGCCCCAAGAGACCCAGTACTTC. It is translated as CASSFERAPQETQYF.

This chain connects TRBV9 to TRBJ2-3; 9 nucleotides match TRBD2. The junction had 18 bases not matched to a gene; V was cut back by 5 bases and J by 2 bases. The CDR3 loop spans 19 amino acids. Germline CDR1 and CDR2: SGDLS and YYNGEE. CDR3 coding DNA: TGTGCCAGCAGTACACCGGGACTAGCCTCAACACTGTTCACAGATACGCAGTATTTT. Its protein product is CASSTPGLASTLFTDTQYF.

This chain uses TRBV19 with TRBJ2-7, with no clear D. The CDR3 is 13 amino acids. CDR1 and CDR2 (germline): LNHDA, SQIVND (reference sequence). Trimming stripped 5 bases from V and 3 bases from J, with 11 bases between. CDR3 sequence: CASSAADDYEQYF. Here the CDR3 DNA reads TGTGCCAGTAGTGCGGCGGACGACTACGAGCAGTACTTC.